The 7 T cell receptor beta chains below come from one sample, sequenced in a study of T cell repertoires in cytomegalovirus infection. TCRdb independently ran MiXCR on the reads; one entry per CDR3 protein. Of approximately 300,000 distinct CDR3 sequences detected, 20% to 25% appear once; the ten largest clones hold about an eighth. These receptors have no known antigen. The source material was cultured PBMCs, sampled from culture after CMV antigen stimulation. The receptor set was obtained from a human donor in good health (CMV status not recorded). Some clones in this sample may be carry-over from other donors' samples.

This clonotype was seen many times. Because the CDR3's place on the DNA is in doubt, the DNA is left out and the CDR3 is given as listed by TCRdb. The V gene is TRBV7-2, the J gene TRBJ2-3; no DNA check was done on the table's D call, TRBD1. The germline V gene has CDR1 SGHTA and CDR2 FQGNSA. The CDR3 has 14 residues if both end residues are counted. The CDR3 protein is CASSFGPGSDTQYF.

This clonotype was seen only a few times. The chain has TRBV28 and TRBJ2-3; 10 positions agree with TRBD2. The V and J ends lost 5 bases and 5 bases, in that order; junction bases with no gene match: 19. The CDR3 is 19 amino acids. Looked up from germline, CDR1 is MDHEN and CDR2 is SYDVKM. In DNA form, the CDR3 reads TGTGCCAGCAGTGCCCTGAGGGGGAAGGGTAGCGGGAGGAGAGATACGCAGTATTTT. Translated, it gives CASSALRGKGSGRRDTQYF.

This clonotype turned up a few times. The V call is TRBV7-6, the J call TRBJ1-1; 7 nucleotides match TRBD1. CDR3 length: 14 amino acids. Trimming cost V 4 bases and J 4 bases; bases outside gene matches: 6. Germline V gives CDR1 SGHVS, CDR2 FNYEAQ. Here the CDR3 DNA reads TGTGCCAGCAGCTCGGCCGGGACAGTCACTGAAGCTTTCTTT. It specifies CASSSAGTVTEAFF. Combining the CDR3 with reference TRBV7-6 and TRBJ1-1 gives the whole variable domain GAGVSQSPRYKVTKRGQDVALRCDPISGHVSLYWYRQALGQGPEFLTYFNYEAQQDKSGLPNDRFSAERPEGSISTLTIQRTEQRDSAMYRCASSSAGTVTEAFFGQGTRLTVV.

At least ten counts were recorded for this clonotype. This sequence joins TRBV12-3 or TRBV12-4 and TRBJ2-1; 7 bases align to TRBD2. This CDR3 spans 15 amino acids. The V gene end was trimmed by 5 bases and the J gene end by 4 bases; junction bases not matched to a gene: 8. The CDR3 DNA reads TGTGCCAGCAGTACCATCGGGCGGGGGTACAATGAGCAGTTCTTC. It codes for CASSTIGRGYNEQFF.

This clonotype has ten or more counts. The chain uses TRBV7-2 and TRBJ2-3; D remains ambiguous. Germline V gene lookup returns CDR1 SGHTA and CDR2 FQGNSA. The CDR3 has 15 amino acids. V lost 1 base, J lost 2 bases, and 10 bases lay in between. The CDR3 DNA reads TGTGCCAGCAGCTTAGGGACCCTTTTCACAGATACGCAGTATTTT. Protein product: CASSLGTLFTDTQYF.

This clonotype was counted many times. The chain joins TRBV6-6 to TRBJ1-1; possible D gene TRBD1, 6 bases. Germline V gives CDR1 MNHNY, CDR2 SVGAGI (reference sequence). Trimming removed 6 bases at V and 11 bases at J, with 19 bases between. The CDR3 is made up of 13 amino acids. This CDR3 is CASSVTLQGAAFF. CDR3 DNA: TGTGCCAGCAGCGTCACCTTACAGGGTGCGGCTTTCTTT.

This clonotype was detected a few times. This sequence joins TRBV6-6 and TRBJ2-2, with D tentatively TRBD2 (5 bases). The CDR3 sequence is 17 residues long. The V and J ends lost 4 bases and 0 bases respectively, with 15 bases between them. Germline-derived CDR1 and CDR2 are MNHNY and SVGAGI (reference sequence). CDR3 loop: CASSFSRGSANTGELFF. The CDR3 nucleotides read TGTGCCAGCAGTTTCTCCCGAGGTAGCGCGAACACCGGGGAGCTGTTTTTT.